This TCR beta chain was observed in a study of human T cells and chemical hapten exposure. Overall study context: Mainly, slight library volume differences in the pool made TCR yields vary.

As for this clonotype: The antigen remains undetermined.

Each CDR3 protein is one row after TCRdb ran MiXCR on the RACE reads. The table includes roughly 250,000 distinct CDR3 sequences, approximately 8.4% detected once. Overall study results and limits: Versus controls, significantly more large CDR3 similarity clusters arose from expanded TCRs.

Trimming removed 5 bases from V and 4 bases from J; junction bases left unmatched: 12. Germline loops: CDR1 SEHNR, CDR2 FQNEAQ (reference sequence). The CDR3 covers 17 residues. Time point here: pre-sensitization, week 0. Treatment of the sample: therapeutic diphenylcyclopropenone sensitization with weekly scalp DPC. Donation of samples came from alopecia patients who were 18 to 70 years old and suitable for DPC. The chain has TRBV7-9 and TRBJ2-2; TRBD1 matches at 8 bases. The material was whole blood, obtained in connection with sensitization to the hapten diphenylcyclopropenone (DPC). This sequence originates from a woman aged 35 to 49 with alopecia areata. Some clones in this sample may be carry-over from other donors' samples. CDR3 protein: CASSQGAGPMATGELFF. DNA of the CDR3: TGTGCCAGCAGCCAGGGGGCAGGACCCATGGCCACCGGGGAGCTGTTTTTT.